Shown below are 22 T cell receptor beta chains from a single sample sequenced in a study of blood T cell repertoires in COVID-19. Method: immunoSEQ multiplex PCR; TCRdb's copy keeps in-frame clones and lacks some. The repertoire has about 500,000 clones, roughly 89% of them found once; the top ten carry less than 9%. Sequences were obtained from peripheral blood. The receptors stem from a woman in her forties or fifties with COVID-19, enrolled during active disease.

CDR3: CASSPTGRGDGYTF. The DNA for the CDR3 is TGTGCCAGCAGCCCTACAGGTCGCGGGGATGGCTACACCTTC. The V gene is TRBV28, the J gene TRBJ1-2, with D perhaps TRBD1 (5 bases). Germline assignment: CDR1 MDHEN and CDR2 SYDVKM. V was pared by 6 bases and J by 6 bases, with 17 bases between. The CDR3 length is 14 residues.

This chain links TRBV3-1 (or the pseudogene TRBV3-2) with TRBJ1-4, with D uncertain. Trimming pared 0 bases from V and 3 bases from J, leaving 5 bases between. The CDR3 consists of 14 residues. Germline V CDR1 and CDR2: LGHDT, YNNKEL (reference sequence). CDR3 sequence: CASSQDRANEKLFF. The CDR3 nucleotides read TGTGCCAGCAGCCAAGATCGAGCTAATGAAAAACTGTTTTTT.

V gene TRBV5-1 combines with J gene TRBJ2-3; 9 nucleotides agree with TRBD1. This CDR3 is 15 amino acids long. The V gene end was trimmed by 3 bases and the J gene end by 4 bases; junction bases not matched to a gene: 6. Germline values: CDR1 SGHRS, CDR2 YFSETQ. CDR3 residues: CASSWTGAESDTQYF. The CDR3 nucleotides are TGCGCCAGCAGCTGGACAGGGGCGGAATCAGATACGCAGTATTTT.

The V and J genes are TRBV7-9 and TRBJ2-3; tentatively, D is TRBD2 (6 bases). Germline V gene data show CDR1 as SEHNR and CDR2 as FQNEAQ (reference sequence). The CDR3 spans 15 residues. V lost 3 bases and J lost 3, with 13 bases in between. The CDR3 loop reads CASSLRLGMTDTQYF. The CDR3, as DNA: TGTGCCAGCAGCTTGCGACTAGGGATGACAGATACGCAGTATTTT.

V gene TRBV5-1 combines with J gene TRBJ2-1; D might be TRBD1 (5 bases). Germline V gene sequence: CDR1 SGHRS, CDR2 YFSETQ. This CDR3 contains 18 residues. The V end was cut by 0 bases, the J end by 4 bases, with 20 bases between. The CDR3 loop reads CASSLVPTGQMGYNEQFF. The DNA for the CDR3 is TGCGCCAGCAGCTTGGTTCCCACAGGACAAATGGGGTACAATGAGCAGTTCTTC.

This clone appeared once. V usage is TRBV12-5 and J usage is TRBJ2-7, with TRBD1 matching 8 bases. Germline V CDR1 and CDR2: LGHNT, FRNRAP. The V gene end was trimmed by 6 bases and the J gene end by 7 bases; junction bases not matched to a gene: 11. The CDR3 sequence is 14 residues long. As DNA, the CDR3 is TGTGCTAGTGGCACTGGGACAGGCATTTCGGAGCAGTACTTC. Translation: CASGTGTGISEQYF.

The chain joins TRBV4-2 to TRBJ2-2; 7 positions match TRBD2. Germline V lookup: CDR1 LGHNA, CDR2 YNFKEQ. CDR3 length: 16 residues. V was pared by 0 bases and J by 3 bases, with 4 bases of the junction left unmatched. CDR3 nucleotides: TGTGCCAGCAGCCAAGAGGGGGGGGAGGACACCGGGGAGCTGTTTTTT. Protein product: CASSQEGGEDTGELFF.

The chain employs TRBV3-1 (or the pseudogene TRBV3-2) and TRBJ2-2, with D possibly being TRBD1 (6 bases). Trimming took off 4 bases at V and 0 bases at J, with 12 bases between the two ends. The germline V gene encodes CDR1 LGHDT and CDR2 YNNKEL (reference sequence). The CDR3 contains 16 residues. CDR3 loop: CASSPQGPPNTGELFF. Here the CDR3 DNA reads TGTGCCAGCAGCCCTCAGGGGCCCCCGAACACCGGGGAGCTGTTTTTT.

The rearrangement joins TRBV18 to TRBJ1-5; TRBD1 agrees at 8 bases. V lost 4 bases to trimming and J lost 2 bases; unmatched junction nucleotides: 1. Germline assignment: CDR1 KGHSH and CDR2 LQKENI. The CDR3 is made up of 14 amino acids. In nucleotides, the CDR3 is TGTGCCAGCTCACTGGGACAGGGCAATCAGCCCCAGCATTTT. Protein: CASSLGQGNQPQHF.

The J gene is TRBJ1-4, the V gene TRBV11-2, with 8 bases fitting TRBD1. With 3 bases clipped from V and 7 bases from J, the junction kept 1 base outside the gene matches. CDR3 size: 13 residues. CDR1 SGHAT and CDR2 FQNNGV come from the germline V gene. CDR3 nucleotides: TGTGCCAGCAGCTTTACAGGGGGTGAAAAACTGTTTTTT. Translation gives CASSFTGGEKLFF.

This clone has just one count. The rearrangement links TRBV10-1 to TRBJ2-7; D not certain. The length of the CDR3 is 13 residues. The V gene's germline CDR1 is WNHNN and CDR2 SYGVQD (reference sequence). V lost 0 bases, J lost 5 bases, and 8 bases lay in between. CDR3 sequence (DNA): TGCGCCAGCAGTGAGTCGGGCAGCCACGAGCAGTACTTC. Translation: CASSESGSHEQYF.

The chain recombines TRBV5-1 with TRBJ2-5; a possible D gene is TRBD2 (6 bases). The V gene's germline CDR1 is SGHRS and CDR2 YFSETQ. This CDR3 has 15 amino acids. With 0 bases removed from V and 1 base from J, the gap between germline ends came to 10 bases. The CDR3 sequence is CASSLAVAAQETQYF. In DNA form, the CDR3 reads TGCGCCAGCAGCTTGGCAGTAGCGGCCCAAGAGACCCAGTACTTC.

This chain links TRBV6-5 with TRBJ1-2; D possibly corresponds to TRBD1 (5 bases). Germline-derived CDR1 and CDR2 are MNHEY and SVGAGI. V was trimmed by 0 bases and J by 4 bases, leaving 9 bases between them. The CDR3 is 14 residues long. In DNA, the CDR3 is TGTGCCAGCAGTTACTCGACAGATCTCTATGGCTACACCTTC. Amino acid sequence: CASSYSTDLYGYTF.

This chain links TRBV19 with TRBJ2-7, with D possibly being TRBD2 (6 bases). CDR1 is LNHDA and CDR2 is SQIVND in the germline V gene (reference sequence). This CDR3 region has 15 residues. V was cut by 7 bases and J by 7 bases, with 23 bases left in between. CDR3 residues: CASKISGDRAGEQYF. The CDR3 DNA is TGTGCCAGTAAGATATCGGGGGACCGGGCGGGGGAGCAGTACTTC.

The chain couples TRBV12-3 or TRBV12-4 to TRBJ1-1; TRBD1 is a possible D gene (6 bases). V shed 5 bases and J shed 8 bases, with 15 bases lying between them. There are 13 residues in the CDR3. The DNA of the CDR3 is TGTGCCAGCAGTCATACTCTCGGGACAGAAGCTTTCTTT. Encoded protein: CASSHTLGTEAFF.

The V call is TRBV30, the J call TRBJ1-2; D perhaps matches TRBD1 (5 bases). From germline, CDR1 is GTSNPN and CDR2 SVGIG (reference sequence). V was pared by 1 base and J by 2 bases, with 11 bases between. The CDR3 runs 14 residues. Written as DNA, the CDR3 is TGTGCCTGGAGTGGGGCAGGGAGGAACTATGGCTACACCTTC. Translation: CAWSGAGRNYGYTF.

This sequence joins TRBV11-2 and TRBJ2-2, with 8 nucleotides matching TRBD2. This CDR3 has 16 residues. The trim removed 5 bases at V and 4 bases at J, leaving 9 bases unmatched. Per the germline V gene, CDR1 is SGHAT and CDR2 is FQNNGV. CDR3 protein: CASSPIRGGSTGELFF. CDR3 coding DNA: TGTGCCAGCAGCCCAATACGGGGGGGCAGCACCGGGGAGCTGTTTTTT.

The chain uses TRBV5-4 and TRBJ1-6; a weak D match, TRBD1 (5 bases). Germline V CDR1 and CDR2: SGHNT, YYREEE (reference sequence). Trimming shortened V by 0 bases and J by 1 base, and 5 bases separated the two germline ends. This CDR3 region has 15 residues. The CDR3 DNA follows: TGTGCCAGCAGCTTGGGACAGTCCTATAATTCACCCCTCCACTTT. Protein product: CASSLGQSYNSPLHF.

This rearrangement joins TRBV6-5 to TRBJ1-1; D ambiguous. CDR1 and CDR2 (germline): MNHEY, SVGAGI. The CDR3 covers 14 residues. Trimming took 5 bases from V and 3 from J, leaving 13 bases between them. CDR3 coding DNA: TGTGCCAGCAGTCCCCCTCGAGGGTACACTGAAGCTTTCTTT. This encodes CASSPPRGYTEAFF.

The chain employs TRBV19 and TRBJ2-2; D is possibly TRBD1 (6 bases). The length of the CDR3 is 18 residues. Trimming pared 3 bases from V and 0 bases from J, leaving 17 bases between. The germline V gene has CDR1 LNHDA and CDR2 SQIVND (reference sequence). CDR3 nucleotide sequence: TGTGCCAGTAGTATCCCCCTGGGGGCGAACGCGAACACCGGGGAGCTGTTTTTT. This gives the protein CASSIPLGANANTGELFF.

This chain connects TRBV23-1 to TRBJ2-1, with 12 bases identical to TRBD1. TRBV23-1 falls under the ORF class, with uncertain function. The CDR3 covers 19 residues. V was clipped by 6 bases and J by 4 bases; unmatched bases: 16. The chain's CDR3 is CASSRGTGGQKLRYNEQFF. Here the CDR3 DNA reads TGCGCCAGCAGCCGAGGGACAGGGGGCCAAAAACTACGTTACAATGAGCAGTTCTTC.

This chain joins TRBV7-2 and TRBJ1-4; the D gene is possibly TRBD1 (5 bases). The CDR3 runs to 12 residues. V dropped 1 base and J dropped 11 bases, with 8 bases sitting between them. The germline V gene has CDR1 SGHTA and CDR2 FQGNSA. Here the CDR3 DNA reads TGTGCCAGCAGCTTAGAGGGGCGGAAACTGTTTTTT. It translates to CASSLEGRKLFF.